The rows below give T cell receptor beta chains drawn from one sample of a study of T cell responses to AZD1222 COVID-19 vaccine. The repertoire was sequenced with immunoSEQ multiplex PCR; TCRdb's copy has only in-frame clones and lacks some. Altogether approximately 150,000 clones are present, 90% to 95% being singletons, with the ten largest covering more than 1.4%. The sequencing here drew on peripheral blood, taken on day 0 of AZD1222 vaccination. Receptors originate from an adult in good health. CDR3s include the opening cysteine and the closing phenylalanine or tryptophan.

v_call	j_call	cdr3_aa
TRBV29-1	TRBJ2-2	CSVEISAATGELFF
TRBV11-3	TRBJ2-2	CASSLFQGGTGELFF
TRBV2	TRBJ2-1	CASSPTGTGYGEQFF
TRBV7-9	TRBJ1-5	CASSHYSQPQHF
TRBV2	TRBJ2-1	CASSVRGSQNEQFF
TRBV9	TRBJ1-4	CASSRLQGEKLFF
TRBV7-3	TRBJ1-1	CASSPSGDMNTEAFF
TRBV5-1	TRBJ2-1	CASSFSSTSYNEQFF
TRBV5-6	TRBJ2-6	CASSLSPGANVLTF
TRBV6-2/TRBV6-3	TRBJ1-1	CASSYSGGNTEAFF
TRBV11-3	TRBJ2-7	CASSSNLTSGMYEQYF
TRBV3-1/TRBV3-2	TRBJ1-1	CASSLGAWGTEAFF
TRBV7-2	TRBJ1-3	CASSLVGTSGNTIYF
TRBV5-6	TRBJ2-7	CASRGMGTSAYEQYF
TRBV6-5	TRBJ2-1	CASSLAGFSYNEQFF
TRBV2	TRBJ1-1	CASSGFNYRGTEAFF
TRBV7-2	TRBJ2-5	CASSLSSGLRRETQYF
TRBV12-3/TRBV12-4	TRBJ1-2	CASSPSINYGYIF
TRBV5-4	TRBJ2-2	CASSAPLRVGRTGELFF
TRBV25-1	TRBJ1-2	CASGQGVNYGYTF
TRBV7-3	TRBJ2-2	CASRDLAQGTTGELFF
TRBV28	TRBJ2-3	CASDPTGNPDTQYF
TRBV4-3	TRBJ2-2	CASSQSSLAGNTGELFF
TRBV4-3	TRBJ1-5	CASSQVINQPQHF
TRBV7-2	TRBJ2-7	CASRVAGTKVGEQYF
TRBV18	TRBJ1-1	CASSPQGLSNTEAFF
TRBV28	TRBJ1-5	CASSSLGGQGHF
TRBV5-1	TRBJ1-1	CASSLLDRTNTEAFF
TRBV6-4	TRBJ1-1	CASSPSPGRAEAFF
TRBV20-1	TRBJ1-4	CSASNFRVANEKLFF
TRBV5-1	TRBJ1-1	CASSIQTGFSEAFF
TRBV15	TRBJ2-7	CATSPGLPYEQYF
TRBV5-1	TRBJ2-3	CASSLPPLAQSVLPDTQYF
TRBV12-3/TRBV12-4	TRBJ2-7	CASGTGYEQYF
TRBV19	TRBJ1-1	CASMKVQGMDTEAFF
TRBV27	TRBJ2-3	CATSVWTSGSTDTQYF
TRBV7-8	TRBJ1-1	CASSQQRTAGGTEAFF
TRBV5-4	TRBJ2-1	CASLRGGRENNEQFF
TRBV7-2	TRBJ1-4	CASASGVTNEKLFF
TRBV5-1	TRBJ2-5	CASRLAGGLLVETQYF
TRBV4-3	TRBJ1-2	CASSQDGNGVGGYTF
TRBV28	TRBJ2-3	CASRPPTGTGQGIGTQYF
TRBV12-3/TRBV12-4	TRBJ2-1	CASSPSGTEQFF
TRBV7-8	TRBJ1-2	CASSIGQGAPNYGYTF
TRBV5-1	TRBJ1-4	CASSLGDSNEKLFF
TRBV27	TRBJ1-1	CASSLSVRVNTEAFF
TRBV7-3	TRBJ1-6	CATRGRVFYNSPLHF
TRBV2	TRBJ1-1	CASSDVGSSEAFF
TRBV29-1	TRBJ1-2	CSAATGAGYGYTF
TRBV3-1/TRBV3-2	TRBJ1-6	CASGHYQRGNSPLHF
TRBV5-4	TRBJ2-1	CASSGPGLESYNEQFF
TRBV27	TRBJ2-1	CASSWTRGNEQFF
TRBV18	TRBJ1-2	CASSLRGEELRADGYTF
TRBV27	TRBJ2-3	CASSLWASGRTTDTQYF
TRBV19	TRBJ1-1	CASSIFLFNEAFF